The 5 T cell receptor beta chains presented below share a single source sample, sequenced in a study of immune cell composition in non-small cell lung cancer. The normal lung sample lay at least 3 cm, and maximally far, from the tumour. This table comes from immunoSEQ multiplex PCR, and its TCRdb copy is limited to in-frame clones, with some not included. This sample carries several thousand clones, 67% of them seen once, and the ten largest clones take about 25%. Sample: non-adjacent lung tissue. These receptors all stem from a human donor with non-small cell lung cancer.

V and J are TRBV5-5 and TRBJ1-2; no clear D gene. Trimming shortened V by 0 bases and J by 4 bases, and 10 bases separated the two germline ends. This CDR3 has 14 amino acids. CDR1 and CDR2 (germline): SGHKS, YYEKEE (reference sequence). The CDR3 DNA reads TGTGCCAGCAGCTTGGTATTCCTACCCTATGGCTACACCTTC. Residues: CASSLVFLPYGYTF.

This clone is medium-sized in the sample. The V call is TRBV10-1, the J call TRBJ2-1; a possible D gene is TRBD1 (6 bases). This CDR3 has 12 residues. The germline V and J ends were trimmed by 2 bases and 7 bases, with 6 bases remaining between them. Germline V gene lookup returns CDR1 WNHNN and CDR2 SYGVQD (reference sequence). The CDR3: CASSEQGNEQFF. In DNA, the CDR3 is TGCGCCAGCAGTGAGCAGGGGAATGAGCAGTTCTTC.

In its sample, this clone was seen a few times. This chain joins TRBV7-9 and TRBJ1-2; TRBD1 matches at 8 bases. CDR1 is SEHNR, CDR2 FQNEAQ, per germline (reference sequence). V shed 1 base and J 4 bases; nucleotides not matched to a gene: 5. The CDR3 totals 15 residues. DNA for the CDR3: TGTGCCAGCAGCTTAGGGGACAGGACCGGCTATGGCTACACCTTC. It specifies CASSLGDRTGYGYTF.

The DNA for the CDR3 is TGCGCCAGCAGCCCCACTGGACTAGCGGGGGGGCCAGACGAGCAGTACTTC. It yields the protein CASSPTGLAGGPDEQYF. The V call is TRBV5-1, the J call TRBJ2-7; 15 bases match TRBD2. The CDR3 covers 17 residues. Germline assignment: CDR1 SGHRS and CDR2 YFSETQ. The V gene end was trimmed by 4 bases and the J gene end by 5 bases; junction bases not matched to a gene: 10.

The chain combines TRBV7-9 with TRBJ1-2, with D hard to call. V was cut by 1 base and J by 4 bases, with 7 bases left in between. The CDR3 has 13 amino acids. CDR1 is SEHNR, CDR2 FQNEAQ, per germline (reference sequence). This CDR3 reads CASSLGTVYGYTF. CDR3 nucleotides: TGTGCCAGCAGCTTAGGTACGGTCTATGGCTACACCTTC.